The T cell receptor beta chain described here comes from a study of identical twins. Germline CDR1 reads SGHRS; CDR2 reads YFSETQ. The germline V and J ends were trimmed by 0 bases and 1 base, with 7 bases remaining between them. This CDR3 contains 14 residues. Addition of a universal primer site occurred through template switching, and cDNA carried unique molecular identifiers. MiXCR, run by TCRdb on the 5' RACE reads, gives a single entry per CDR3 protein. Among 500,000 to 600,000 distinct CDR3 sequences listed, approximately 22% were seen once. In addition, the sample was reused for a study of T cells expressing NK-cell markers. That paper states: From sorted CD3+CD56+NKG2C+, CD3+CD56+NKG2C- and CD3+CD56-NKG2C+ T cells came the TCR beta repertoires. Sorting of alpha-beta TCR T cells alone was achieved in several experiments with an anti-gamma-delta TCR antibody. HCMV specificity of the expanded NKG2C+ T cell clones stayed unclear.

The chain uses TRBV5-1 and TRBJ1-2; no firm D call. The clonotype was recovered from a woman aged 18-29 years in good health. The specimen sequenced was CD4+ T cells sorted from blood. CDR3 amino acids: CASSLESVNYGYTF. CDR3 bases: TGCGCCAGCAGCTTGGAATCGGTTAACTATGGCTACACCTTC.